A single sample is the source of the 25 T cell receptor beta chains below, sequenced in a study of blood T cell repertoires in COVID-19. Libraries were prepared by immunoSEQ multiplex PCR; TCRdb keeps only in-frame clonotypes and omits some of them. The table records 500,000 or so clones, 75% to 90% of them present only once. The material sequenced was PBMCs or T cells enriched from blood (not recorded which). The receptors were gathered from a woman aged 18-35 years who had recovered from COVID-19.

The chain couples TRBV7-2 to TRBJ1-2; 8 nucleotides align to TRBD1. Germline CDR1 reads SGHTA; CDR2 reads FQGNSA. The CDR3 is 13 residues long. Losses at the gene ends were 5 bases for V and 4 bases for J; bases not matched to a gene: 3. The DNA for the CDR3 is TGTGCCAGCAGCCGACAGGGGCTCTATGGCTACACCTTC. Residues: CASSRQGLYGYTF.

For the CDR3, the DNA is TGTGCCAGCAGCCAGGGAGGGAACAATGAGCAGTTCTTC. It encodes CASSQGGNNEQFF. The chain couples TRBV11-3 to TRBJ2-1, with TRBD2 identical over 7 bases. V shed 5 bases and J 5 bases; nucleotides not matched to a gene: 3. Per the germline V gene, CDR1 is SGHNT and CDR2 is YENEEA. The CDR3 loop spans 13 amino acids.

The rearrangement links TRBV5-6 to TRBJ2-3, with D uncertain. Germline CDR1 is SGHDT and CDR2 is YYEEEE. The CDR3 extends over 15 amino acids. Trimming took 0 bases from V and 2 from J, leaving 10 bases between them. CDR3 in amino acids: CASSLGPRLTDTQYF. CDR3 DNA sequence: TGTGCCAGCAGCTTGGGTCCTAGGCTCACAGATACGCAGTATTTT.

This chain uses TRBV27 with TRBJ1-1; TRBD1 aligns across 11 bases. Trimming at V came to 0 bases and at J to 6 bases, leaving 9 bases not matched to a gene. CDR3 length: 17 residues. Germline CDR1 and CDR2: MNHEY and SMNVEV (reference sequence). The CDR3 protein is CASSLSAGQGERAEAFF. The CDR3 DNA is TGTGCCAGCAGTTTATCGGCGGGACAGGGGGAGAGGGCTGAAGCTTTCTTT.

V is TRBV5-4 and J is TRBJ2-1; 7 bases are a match to TRBD2. Per germline, CDR1 SGHNT and CDR2 YYREEE (reference sequence). V trimming: 7 bases; J trimming: 6 bases; junction bases outside the gene matches: 10. CDR3 length: 14 residues. CDR3 nucleotides: TGTGCCAGCCGCACCGGGACTACCCTCAATGAGCAGTTCTTC. Translated, it gives CASRTGTTLNEQFF.

This clone appeared a single time. The CDR3, as DNA: TGTGCCACTCTAGGGGGAAGGGGGGGCACCGGGGAGCTGTTTTTT. As protein: CATLGGRGGTGELFF. The J gene is TRBJ2-2, the V gene TRBV12-1; the table's D call TRBD2 went unverified against the DNA. TRBV12-1 is a pseudogene locus. The CDR3 contains 15 residues.

This clone was observed a single time. The gene calls are TRBV4-2 and TRBJ2-1; 11 bases are shared with TRBD2. This CDR3 is built from 19 residues. Germline CDR1 LGHNA, CDR2 YNFKEQ. J gave up 2 bases and V 1 base, and 10 bases lay outside the gene matches. The CDR3 spells CASSQGLAGPESPYNEQFF. CDR3 in DNA: TGTGCCAGCAGCCAAGGACTAGCGGGACCTGAATCCCCCTACAATGAGCAGTTCTTC.

This clone came up a few times. The chain combines TRBV3-1 (or the pseudogene TRBV3-2) with TRBJ1-5, with D possibly TRBD1 on 5 matching bases. The CDR3 runs to 14 residues. CDR1 and CDR2 (germline): LGHDT, YNNKEL (reference sequence). Trimming shortened V by 0 bases and J by 10 bases, and 13 bases separated the two germline ends. Here the CDR3 reads CASSQDHQGKPQHF. CDR3 sequence (DNA): TGTGCCAGCAGCCAAGATCACCAGGGAAAACCCCAGCATTTT.

The genes are TRBV6-6 and TRBJ1-3, with 8 positions matching TRBD1. V gave up 2 bases and J gave up 6 bases; unmatched junction bases: 3. This CDR3 comprises 14 residues. Germline V lookup: CDR1 MNHNY, CDR2 SVGAGI (reference sequence). CDR3 in DNA: TGTGCCAGCAGTTACGACAGGGGAATAAACACCATATATTTT. This translates into CASSYDRGINTIYF.

The chain employs TRBV5-1 and TRBJ2-7; TRBD1 agrees at 9 bases. The CDR3 runs to 14 residues. With 7 bases clipped from V and 6 bases from J, the junction kept 11 bases outside the gene matches. Germline-derived CDR1 and CDR2 are SGHRS and YFSETQ. The CDR3 here is CASGWGQGGGEQYF. CDR3 nucleotide sequence: TGCGCCAGCGGCTGGGGACAGGGCGGAGGCGAGCAGTACTTC.

The chain employs TRBV13 and TRBJ2-4, with 7 bases aligning to TRBD2. The ends lost 5 bases at V and 7 bases at J; junction bases unmatched: 8. The germline V gene encodes CDR1 PRHDT and CDR2 FYEKMQ (reference sequence). The CDR3 has 14 residues. The CDR3 DNA sequence: TGTGCCAGCAGCCCTGATCTGACTAGCAACATTCAGTACTTC. This encodes CASSPDLTSNIQYF.

This clone was recorded once. The gene calls are TRBV6-5 and TRBJ1-2, with D possibly TRBD1 on 5 matching bases. The germline V gene encodes CDR1 MNHEY and CDR2 SVGAGI. The CDR3 has 15 residues. Trimming removed 4 bases at V and 3 bases at J, with 15 bases between. The CDR3 DNA reads as TGTGCCAGCAGTTCGGGACTGACGAGGGACTATGGCTACACCTTC. This sequence encodes CASSSGLTRDYGYTF.

The chain links TRBV10-3 to TRBJ2-2, with TRBD1 matching 8 bases. Trimming took 4 bases from V and 1 from J; bases not matched to a gene: 2. The CDR3 is made up of 15 amino acids. Germline values: CDR1 ENHRY, CDR2 SYGVKD. Here the CDR3 DNA reads TGTGCCATCAGTGGAGGACAGGGGAACACCGGGGAGCTGTTTTTT. Its protein product is CAISGGQGNTGELFF.

The chain joins TRBV18 to TRBJ1-2; D gene ambiguous. V was clipped by 2 bases and J by 8 bases, with 15 bases between them. The CDR3 has 14 amino acids. Germline CDR1 and CDR2: KGHSH and LQKENI. The CDR3 spells CASSPSVALSGYTF. The CDR3 nucleotides read TGTGCCAGCTCACCATCGGTTGCCCTATCGGGCTACACCTTC.

The chain has TRBV7-9 and TRBJ2-7; a possible D gene is TRBD2 (6 bases). The germline gives CDR1 SEHNR, CDR2 FQNEAQ (reference sequence). The CDR3 runs to 14 residues. V was shortened by 2 bases and J by 3 bases, with 11 bases between the two germline ends. The CDR3 sequence is CASSLKTGLYEQYF. The CDR3 nucleotides are TGTGCCAGCAGCTTAAAGACGGGACTCTACGAGCAGTACTTC.

The chain joins TRBV5-4 to TRBJ2-3, with D possibly TRBD2 on 6 matching bases. Germline loops: CDR1 SGHNT, CDR2 YYREEE (reference sequence). The CDR3 is 13 residues long. V was shortened by 5 bases and J by 5 bases, with 12 bases between the two germline ends. CDR3 coding DNA: TGTGCCAGCAGGCCTAGACTAGAAGATACGCAGTATTTT. Translation: CASRPRLEDTQYF.

This clone was observed a few times. This chain uses TRBV7-8 with TRBJ1-6; D is unresolved. The CDR3 length is 14 residues. Trimming took off 1 base at V and 10 bases at J, with 11 bases between the two ends. Per germline, CDR1 SGHVS and CDR2 FQNEAQ. In DNA, the CDR3 is TGTGCCAGCAGCTTAGAACTCGGCGGGTCACCCCTCCACTTT. Encoded protein: CASSLELGGSPLHF. Together with reference TRBV7-8 and TRBJ1-6, the CDR3 gives the full variable domain: GAGVSQSPRYKVAKRGQDVALRCDPISGHVSLFWYQQALGQGPEFLTYFQNEAQLDKSGLPSDRFFAERPEGSVSTLKIQRTQQEDSAVYLCASSLELGGSPLHFGNGTRLTVT.

The J gene is TRBJ1-5, the V gene TRBV18, with a weak D call TRBD1 (6 bases). The CDR3 extends over 15 amino acids. In germline, CDR1 is KGHSH, CDR2 LQKENI. Between the trimmed V and J ends, which lost 4 bases and 0 bases, there was a span of 10 bases. The CDR3, as DNA: TGTGCCAGCTCACTACAGGGTTTTAGCAATCAGCCCCAGCATTTT. It specifies CASSLQGFSNQPQHF.

The V call is TRBV9, the J call TRBJ2-5; 9 bases are a match to TRBD2. The CDR3 is 16 amino acids. With V trimmed by 6 bases and J by 1 base, 10 bases remained unmatched. Germline CDR1 reads SGDLS; CDR2 reads YYNGEE. The CDR3 reads CASTAGTSGLQETQYF. The CDR3 nucleotides are TGTGCCAGCACGGCGGGTACTAGCGGGCTCCAAGAGACCCAGTACTTC.

The chain recombines TRBV30 with TRBJ1-1; D might be TRBD1 (6 bases). Between the trimmed V and J ends, which lost 2 bases and 8 bases, there was a span of 18 bases. The CDR3 runs 14 residues. CDR1 and CDR2 from the germline V gene are GTSNPN and SVGIG (reference sequence). CDR3 amino acids: CAWSFGGSRTEAFF. DNA of the CDR3: TGTGCCTGGAGTTTTGGGGGCTCGAGGACCGAAGCTTTCTTT.

The V call is TRBV2, the J call TRBJ1-1; 7 nucleotides match TRBD1. V gave up 7 bases and J gave up 4 bases; unmatched junction bases: 9. CDR3 length: 14 amino acids. Germline CDR1 and CDR2: SNHLY and FYNNEI. CDR3 nucleotides: TGTGCCAGCACCTCAGGGGGGTGGGGCACTGAAGCTTTCTTT. It encodes CASTSGGWGTEAFF. Filled out from reference TRBV2 and TRBJ1-1, the complete variable domain reads EPEVTQTPSHQVTQMGQEVILRCVPISNHLYFYWYRQILGQKVEFLVSFYNNEISEKSEIFDDQFSVERPDGSNFTLKIRSTKLEDSAMYFCASTSGGWGTEAFFGQGTRLTVV.

To note about this clone: Mismatch with germline at one junction end may stem from a read error. The J gene is TRBJ2-7, the V gene TRBV27, with TRBD1 matching 8 bases. This CDR3 contains 13 residues. CDR1 and CDR2 from the germline V gene are MNHEY and SMNVEV (reference sequence). DNA for the CDR3: TGTGCCAGCAGCTTATGGACAGGGTACGAGCAGTACTTC. This gives the protein CASSLWTGYEQYF.

The chain couples TRBV5-1 to TRBJ1-1, with D uncertain. CDR1 and CDR2 from the germline V gene are SGHRS and YFSETQ. Trimming took off 4 bases at V and 1 base at J, with 11 bases between the two ends. The CDR3 is 14 amino acids. The CDR3 reads CASSPTMGNTEAFF. The CDR3 DNA reads TGCGCCAGCAGCCCGACAATGGGGAACACTGAAGCTTTCTTT.

The chain couples TRBV30 to TRBJ1-1; 8 positions agree with TRBD1. With 0 bases clipped from V and 4 bases from J, the junction kept 7 bases outside the gene matches. This CDR3 contains 15 residues. Per the germline V gene, CDR1 is GTSNPN and CDR2 is SVGIG (reference sequence). The CDR3 spells CAWSVGWDRTTEAFF. DNA of the CDR3: TGTGCCTGGAGTGTAGGGTGGGACAGGACCACTGAAGCTTTCTTT.

The chain carries TRBV21-1 and TRBJ2-7; the table's D gene call, TRBD1, was not cross checked with the DNA. TRBV21-1 is listed as a pseudogene. This CDR3 spans 13 amino acids. The CDR3 DNA reads as TGTGCCAGCAGCAGTGACAGGGAGAACGAGCAGTACTTC. It is translated as CASSSDRENEQYF.